The clone carrying this T cell receptor beta chain came up a few times. Its antigen is not known. The amount of total RNA extracted per sample was at least 5.5 micrograms. These data come from a study of blood T cells in healthy people across ages. Study results and limitations: Relative to aged donors, long-lived donors carried more naive CD4+ cells and displayed higher diversity.

The second PCR ran about 6 to 12 cycles with a sample-barcoded 5' primer and J-beta primers. Each cDNA molecule was tagged by a template-switch adaptor with 12 random nucleotides. Via MiXCR, TCRdb re-called the 5' RACE reads, giving one row per CDR3 protein. The sample has hundreds of thousands of distinct CDR3 sequences; roughly three fifths are singletons. Germline V gene data show CDR1 as MNHEY and CDR2 as SMNVEV (reference sequence). Trimming shortened V by 8 bases and J by 0 bases, and 8 bases separated the two germline ends. This CDR3 is 13 amino acids long. Sample: blood. The TCR was taken from a man between 40 and 49 years old in good health. The gene calls are TRBV27 and TRBJ1-5; D not certain. The CDR3 protein is CASAKDSNQPQHF. In nucleotides, the CDR3 is TGTGCCAGCGCGAAGGATAGCAATCAGCCCCAGCATTTT.